One and the same sample provided the 16 T cell receptor beta chains below, sequenced in a study of beta chain features in type 1 diabetes. All of the isolated RNA was reverse transcribed, so expressed TCRB transcripts were sequenced. Assay: immunoSEQ multiplex PCR; the TCRdb copy retains only in-frame clones and omits some. The sample yields about 370,000 clones, about 10% seen once. Antigen specificity for these receptors is unknown. General study points: People with Type 1 diabetes carried modestly yet significantly shorter TCRB CDR3s in all four CD4+ subsets.

The sample consisted of central memory CD4+ T cells from blood. Receptor source: a man in his thirties or forties with type 1 diabetes.

V and J are TRBV2 and TRBJ2-2; tentatively, D is TRBD1 or TRBD2 (5 bases each). Trimming removed 3 bases from V and 6 bases from J, with 11 bases in between. CDR1 SNHLY and CDR2 FYNNEI come from the germline V gene. The CDR3 runs 14 residues. CDR3 in DNA: TGTGCCAGCAGTGAGAGGGGCGGAGCCGGGGAGCTGTTTTTT. Its translation is CASSERGGAGELFF.

The V and J genes are TRBV7-8 and TRBJ2-1, with 15 bases matching TRBD2. V lost 5 bases to trimming and J lost 13 bases; unmatched junction nucleotides: 3. This CDR3 region has 13 residues. Germline CDR1 is SGHVS and CDR2 is FQNEAQ. Here the CDR3 DNA reads TGTGCCAGCAGCCGGACTAGCGGGAGGGACCAGTTCTTC. It specifies CASSRTSGRDQFF.

The chain joins TRBV27 to TRBJ2-7; the D gene is possibly TRBD1 (6 bases). The CDR3 is made up of 13 amino acids. The germline CDR1 and CDR2 sequences are MNHEY and SMNVEV (reference sequence). V was cut by 6 bases and J by 2 bases, with 11 bases left in between. For the CDR3, the DNA is TGTGCCAGCAGCCCGACAGGCACCTACGAGCAGTACTTC. It translates to CASSPTGTYEQYF.

In its sample, this clone was seen a few times. The CDR3 DNA follows: TGTGCCAGCAGCTTCGGACAGGGGGGCAATGAGCAGTTCTTC. Translation gives CASSFGQGGNEQFF. The chain recombines TRBV7-2 with TRBJ2-1, with 10 positions matching TRBD1. Germline-derived CDR1 and CDR2 are SGHTA and FQGNSA. The CDR3 totals 14 residues. Losses at the gene ends were 3 bases for V and 6 bases for J; bases not matched to a gene: 2.

This clone was counted a few times. This chain connects TRBV6-1 to TRBJ2-5; TRBD1 matches at 9 bases. The CDR3 covers 14 residues. The junction had 7 bases not matched to a gene; V was cut back by 6 bases and J by 5 bases. Germline V lookup: CDR1 MNHNS, CDR2 SASEGT. The CDR3 loop reads CASRGTGIFETQYF. CDR3 in DNA: TGTGCCAGCAGGGGGACAGGGATCTTTGAGACCCAGTACTTC.

This clone appeared a few times. The chain employs TRBV7-9 and TRBJ2-3; D possibly corresponds to TRBD2 (5 bases). V lost 1 base and J lost 1, with 9 bases in between. Germline assignment: CDR1 SEHNR and CDR2 FQNEAQ (reference sequence). This CDR3 spans 15 amino acids. CDR3 DNA sequence: TGTGCCAGCAGCTTAGGTTACGGGGGCACAGATACGCAGTATTTT. Its translation is CASSLGYGGTDTQYF.

J is TRBJ2-6 and V is TRBV28; tentative D call: TRBD2 (5 bases). V lost 7 bases to trimming and J lost 2 bases, with 15 bases between them. The CDR3 totals 16 residues. CDR1 and CDR2 (germline): MDHEN, SYDVKM. The CDR3: CASIPTAGAGANVLTF. As DNA, the CDR3 is TGTGCCAGCATACCCACCGCCGGGGCTGGGGCCAACGTCCTGACTTTC.

This clone has a count of ten or more. The J gene is TRBJ2-4, the V gene TRBV14, with D possibly being TRBD1 or TRBD2 (6 bases each). Trimming cost V 1 base and J 7 bases, with 11 bases left between them. CDR3 length equals 14 residues. CDR1 and CDR2 from the germline V gene are SGHDN and FVKESK. The CDR3 loop is CASSQVGAGNIQYF. In DNA form, the CDR3 reads TGTGCCAGCAGCCAAGTGGGGGCGGGGAACATTCAGTACTTC.

This clone was detected ten times or more. The rearrangement uses TRBV4-2 and TRBJ2-1; 12 bases align to TRBD2. The V gene's germline CDR1 is LGHNA and CDR2 YNFKEQ. The CDR3 is made up of 14 amino acids. The V segment lost 0 bases and the J segment 12 bases; nucleotides outside the gene matches: 3. Written as DNA, the CDR3 is TGTGCCAGCAGCCAAGATCTAGCGGGAGGGGCGCAGTTCTTC. Protein sequence: CASSQDLAGGAQFF.

This sequence joins TRBV7-2 and TRBJ2-7; a possible D gene is TRBD2 (6 bases). Trimming took off 1 base at V and 0 bases at J, with 10 bases between the two ends. CDR1 and CDR2 from the germline V gene are SGHTA and FQGNSA. The CDR3 runs 15 residues. The CDR3 DNA follows: TGTGCCAGCAGCTTAGGCGGGGATTACTCCTACGAGCAGTACTTC. This codes for CASSLGGDYSYEQYF.

The V and J genes are TRBV5-1 and TRBJ2-5; D remains unclear. This CDR3 has 14 amino acids. V was clipped by 5 bases and J by 4 bases, with 15 bases between them. Per the germline V gene, CDR1 is SGHRS and CDR2 is YFSETQ. The CDR3 nucleotides are TGCGCCAGCAGGGACGGAGTCTTTGGAGAGACCCAGTACTTC. Encoded protein: CASRDGVFGETQYF.

This clone was observed a few times. The rearrangement links TRBV11-2 to TRBJ2-3; no firm D call. The length of the CDR3 is 13 residues. The V gene lost 3 bases and the J gene lost 3 bases, with 7 bases spanning the gap. The germline gives CDR1 SGHAT, CDR2 FQNNGV. The CDR3 loop is CASSFLGTDTQYF. The CDR3, as DNA: TGTGCCAGCAGCTTCCTCGGAACAGATACGCAGTATTTT.

This clone was seen repeatedly, ten times or more. The rearrangement links TRBV10-3 to TRBJ2-5; D not certain. The CDR3 is 13 residues long. Germline CDR1 is ENHRY and CDR2 is SYGVKD. Deletions cut 3 bases from V and 5 bases from J, with 10 bases between. This CDR3 reads CAISERFLETQYF. CDR3 in DNA: TGTGCCATCAGTGAAAGGTTCCTGGAGACCCAGTACTTC.

This clone was counted a few times. V gene TRBV9 combines with J gene TRBJ1-4, with a weak D call TRBD1 (5 bases). The ends were cut back, 3 bases at V and 8 bases at J, with 11 bases in the middle. Germline V lookup: CDR1 SGDLS, CDR2 YYNGEE. This CDR3 region has 13 residues. This chain's CDR3 is CASSAGAGEKLFF. CDR3 DNA sequence: TGTGCCAGCAGCGCCGGGGCCGGGGAAAAACTGTTTTTT.

The chain links TRBV5-5 to TRBJ2-3; unclear D gene. Germline values: CDR1 SGHKS, CDR2 YYEKEE (reference sequence). This CDR3 spans 14 amino acids. V was clipped by 1 base and J by 0 bases, with 6 bases between them. The CDR3 DNA reads as TGTGCCAGCAGCTTGATACAGAGCACAGATACGCAGTATTTT. Amino acids: CASSLIQSTDTQYF.

Ten or more counts support this clone. The rearrangement links TRBV5-1 to TRBJ2-3, with D possibly TRBD2 on 5 matching bases. V was shortened by 4 bases and J by 9 bases, with 9 bases between the two germline ends. The CDR3 spans 11 residues. The V gene's germline CDR1 is SGHRS and CDR2 YFSETQ. The CDR3 DNA is TGCGCCAGCAGCGGAGCGGAAACGCAGTATTTT. It codes for CASSGAETQYF.